Listed below are T cell receptor beta chains from one sample, sequenced in a study of blood T cell repertoires in COVID-19. Assay used: immunoSEQ multiplex PCR; TCRdb lists only in-frame clones, some missing. This sample yields 240,000 or so clones, of which 60% to 75% are seen a single time; around 3.4% belongs to the top ten. Sequencing was performed on peripheral blood. The origin of the receptors is an elderly woman with acute or convalescent COVID-19. Both conserved end residues are part of each CDR3. The D gene is left open where the match is weak. Rows give clone size only sometimes, using once, few, many, or a class for an expanded clone.

D gene | clone size | J gene | V gene | CDR3 protein | CDR3 DNA
. | . | TRBJ1-2 | TRBV6-5 | CASSYSGTKGGYTF | TGTGCCAGCAGTTATTCCGGGACTAAAGGGGGCTACACCTTC
. | once | TRBJ1-5 | TRBV15 | CATSRVAGNHQPQHF | TGTGCCACCAGCAGAGTAGCAGGGAACCATCAGCCCCAGCATTTT
TRBD2 | . | TRBJ2-1 | TRBV6-6 | CASSTTSGSLGEQFF | TGTGCCAGCAGTACGACTAGCGGGAGTCTCGGTGAGCAGTTCTTC
TRBD1 | few | TRBJ1-2 | TRBV2 | CASSVHGTGNYGYTF | TGTGCCAGCAGTGTCCACGGGACAGGGAACTATGGCTACACCTTC
. | . | TRBJ2-3 | TRBV10-1 | CASSAGNTDTQYF | TGCGCCAGCAGTGCGGGAAACACAGATACGCAGTATTTT
. | . | TRBJ2-4 | TRBV6-5 | CASRESPAKNIQYF | TGTGCCAGCCGGGAGAGCCCAGCCAAAAACATTCAGTACTTC
TRBD1 | . | TRBJ1-1 | TRBV2 | CASNDGQGPNTEAFF | TGTGCCAGCAACGACGGACAGGGCCCGAACACTGAAGCTTTCTTT
. | . | TRBJ1-1 | TRBV6-5 | CASSLNPGARTEAFF | TGTGCCAGCAGCCTAAACCCAGGGGCGAGGACTGAAGCTTTCTTT
TRBD2 | . | TRBJ2-1 | TRBV5-1 | CASSLDSGSRQEQFF | TGCGCCAGCAGCTTAGATAGCGGGAGCCGGCAGGAGCAGTTCTTC
TRBD1 | once | TRBJ1-4 | TRBV2 | CASRGDRSNEKLFF | TGTGCCAGCAGGGGGGACAGAAGTAATGAAAAACTGTTTTTT
TRBD1 | . | TRBJ2-5 | TRBV5-1 | CASSYGTGGYETQYF | TGCGCCAGCAGCTACGGGACAGGGGGCTACGAGACCCAGTACTTC
TRBD2 | . | TRBJ2-3 | TRBV10-3 | CATGAGGQIDTQYF | TGTGCCACCGGAGCGGGGGGCCAGATAGATACGCAGTATTTT
TRBD1 | . | TRBJ2-7 | TRBV6-5 | CASSLNRGTYEQYF | TGTGCCAGCAGTCTGAACAGGGGAACCTACGAGCAGTACTTC
. | . | TRBJ1-2 | TRBV3-1/TRBV3-2 | CASSQVYRTAHNYGYTF | TGTGCCAGCAGCCAAGTTTACCGGACAGCACATAACTATGGCTACACCTTC